These 22 T cell receptor beta chains originate from one sample sequenced in a study of cytomegalovirus exposure and HLA in healthy donors. It was with 60 Vbeta and 13 Jbeta primers that the PCR ran. Here immunoSEQ multiplex PCR was the method, and the copy in TCRdb shows in-frame clones only, minus some. The sample contains 110,000 or so clones, 70% to 80% of which appear only once. The sample taken for sequencing was PBMCs. These receptors originate from a woman aged 25 to 39 in good health and CMV-seropositive.

The rearrangement uses TRBV15 and TRBJ1-1, with 9 bases lining up with TRBD1. CDR1 is LNHNV and CDR2 is YYDKDF in the germline V gene (reference sequence). CDR3 length: 12 amino acids. Trimming took 9 bases from V and 6 from J; bases not matched to a gene: 5. Here the CDR3 reads CATRDRAPEAFF. The CDR3 region has the DNA TGTGCCACTCGGGACAGGGCCCCTGAAGCTTTCTTT.

The gene calls are TRBV5-1 and TRBJ1-1; 7 bases map to TRBD1. With 0 bases clipped from V and 6 bases from J, the junction kept 5 bases outside the gene matches. The CDR3 totals 14 residues. The germline V gene encodes CDR1 SGHRS and CDR2 YFSETQ. The CDR3 is CASSLGQGIAEAFF. The CDR3 coding sequence is TGCGCCAGCAGCTTGGGACAGGGAATCGCTGAAGCTTTCTTT.

This clone showed up just once. The genes are TRBV11-2 and TRBJ2-7; weak D call: TRBD2 (5 bases). The germline V and J ends were trimmed by 2 bases and 0 bases, with 11 bases remaining between them. The CDR3 spans 15 residues. Per germline, CDR1 SGHAT and CDR2 FQNNGV. The CDR3 region has the DNA TGTGCCAGCAGCTTATTGTCGGGGAGCTCCTACGAGCAGTACTTC. Amino acids: CASSLLSGSSYEQYF.

This clone turned up a few times. The gene calls are TRBV5-5 and TRBJ2-1; tentatively, D is TRBD2 (6 bases). V shed 2 bases and J shed 5 bases, with 14 bases lying between them. The germline V gene encodes CDR1 SGHKS and CDR2 YYEKEE (reference sequence). The CDR3 is made up of 15 amino acids. The CDR3 nucleotides are TGTGCCAGCAGCTTCTCCGCGGGGTTTAACAATGAGCAGTTCTTC. Translating it yields CASSFSAGFNNEQFF.

This clone was detected a few times. Other DNA sequences within the sample encode an identical CDR3. The chain employs TRBV6-4 and TRBJ1-2; 8 positions agree with TRBD1. With V trimmed by 5 bases and J by 2 bases, 1 base remained unmatched. Germline CDR1 is MRHNA and CDR2 is SNTAGT. The CDR3 is 13 residues long. CDR3 bases: TGTGCCAGCAGTAGGGACAGGAACTATGGCTACACCTTC. It encodes CASSRDRNYGYTF.

The chain recombines TRBV7-2 with TRBJ2-1; TRBD1 matches at 9 bases. Germline V gene lookup returns CDR1 SGHTA and CDR2 FQGNSA. The CDR3 consists of 15 residues. V lost 6 bases and J lost 1; bases outside the gene matches: 4. The CDR3 here is CASRFDRGSYNEQFF. CDR3 DNA: TGTGCCAGCAGATTTGACAGGGGGTCCTACAATGAGCAGTTCTTC.

The V call is TRBV4-1, the J call TRBJ2-1; 7 bases line up with TRBD2. The length of the CDR3 is 17 residues. Germline CDR1 reads MGHRA; CDR2 reads YSYEKL. The junction had 15 bases not matched to a gene; V was cut back by 2 bases and J by 8 bases. For the CDR3, the DNA is TGCGCCAGCAGCCAATCTTCCCCCGGGACTACGGGGGATGAGCAGTTCTTC. Its protein product is CASSQSSPGTTGDEQFF.

In the case of this clone: At one end the junction does not follow the germline gene, possibly because of a read error. The sample carries other DNA sequences with the same CDR3. V is TRBV4-1 and J is TRBJ1-6, with D possibly matching TRBD1 (5 bases). This CDR3 has 18 amino acids. Germline values: CDR1 MGHRA, CDR2 YSYEKL. The CDR3 DNA sequence: TGCGCCAGCAGCCAAGATCCCAGGGAAGAGTCCTATAATTCCCCCCTCCACTTT. Encoded protein: CASSQDPREESYNSPLHF.

The chain is built from TRBV7-9 and TRBJ1-1; no definite D call. Trimming shortened V by 0 bases and J by 8 bases, and 7 bases separated the two germline ends. CDR3 size: 12 residues. CDR1 is SEHNR, CDR2 FQNEAQ, per germline (reference sequence). The CDR3 coding sequence is TGTGCCAGCAGCTTAGCTACAGAAGAAGCTTTCTTT. Translation: CASSLATEEAFF.

This clone was picked up one time. The chain couples TRBV6-5 to TRBJ1-1, with TRBD1 identical over 8 bases. This CDR3 has 12 residues. V was clipped by 5 bases and J by 7 bases; unmatched bases: 3. In germline, CDR1 is MNHEY, CDR2 SVGAGI. The CDR3 DNA is TGTGCCAGCAGTGATGGACAGGGTGAAGCTTTCTTT. Amino acid sequence: CASSDGQGEAFF.

The CDR3 nucleotides read TGTGCCAGCAGCGTAAACCGGGACAGGCCTTACAATGAGCAGTTCTTC. The encoded protein is CASSVNRDRPYNEQFF. The chain employs TRBV9 and TRBJ2-1; 8 positions match TRBD1. CDR1 is SGDLS and CDR2 is YYNGEE in the germline V gene. The trim removed 1 base at V and 4 bases at J, leaving 7 bases unmatched. The CDR3 is 16 amino acids.

V usage is TRBV28 and J usage is TRBJ1-3; D is unresolved. CDR1 MDHEN and CDR2 SYDVKM come from the germline V gene. The V gene lost 2 bases and the J gene lost 4 bases, with 6 bases spanning the gap. The CDR3 totals 13 residues. CDR3 in amino acids: CASSLLQGNTIYF. DNA for the CDR3: TGTGCCAGCAGTTTACTTCAGGGAAACACCATATATTTT.

J is TRBJ2-5 and V is TRBV6-1; D ambiguous. Germline CDR1 is MNHNS and CDR2 is SASEGT. Trimming cost V 1 base and J 8 bases, with 8 bases left between them. This CDR3 has 12 residues. CDR3 bases: TGTGCCAGCAGTGAAGTATTAGAAACCCAGTACTTC. It specifies CASSEVLETQYF.

This clone was recorded a few times. The chain links TRBV10-3 to TRBJ1-3, with TRBD1 identical over 9 bases. Germline-derived CDR1 and CDR2 are ENHRY and SYGVKD. This CDR3 is built from 15 residues. The V and J ends lost 10 bases and 0 bases, in that order; junction bases with no gene match: 7. DNA for the CDR3: TGTGCCACACGGACAGGGGCCAACTCTGGAAACACCATATATTTT. This sequence encodes CATRTGANSGNTIYF.

This clone was seen a handful of times. V gene TRBV7-6 combines with J gene TRBJ1-5, with D hard to call. V shed 0 bases and J shed 9 bases, with 9 bases lying between them. The CDR3 extends over 13 amino acids. Looked up from germline, CDR1 is SGHVS and CDR2 is FNYEAQ. The chain's CDR3 is CASSLADAGPQHF. DNA for the CDR3: TGTGCCAGCAGCTTAGCGGATGCGGGGCCCCAGCATTTT. Supplemented by reference TRBV7-6 and TRBJ1-5, the full variable domain reads GAGVSQSPRYKVTKRGQDVALRCDPISGHVSLYWYRQALGQGPEFLTYFNYEAQQDKSGLPNDRFSAERPEGSISTLTIQRTEQRDSAMYRCASSLADAGPQHFGDGTRLSIL.

The V call is TRBV19, the J call TRBJ1-2; no reliable D call. The germline CDR1 and CDR2 sequences are LNHDA and SQIVND (reference sequence). The CDR3 is 16 residues long. Trimming cost V 3 bases and J 2 bases, with 16 bases left between them. In nucleotides, the CDR3 is TGTGCCAGTAGTATTGGGCAGCCTCCACCAAACTATGGCTACACCTTC. This codes for CASSIGQPPPNYGYTF.

The J gene is TRBJ2-7, the V gene TRBV5-4, with 10 bases matching TRBD1. This CDR3 spans 16 amino acids. Per the germline V gene, CDR1 is SGHNT and CDR2 is YYREEE (reference sequence). The ends lost 2 bases at V and 4 bases at J; junction bases unmatched: 9. The CDR3 sequence is CASSLRTGTGAYEQYF. The DNA of the CDR3 is TGTGCCAGCAGCTTAAGAACCGGGACAGGGGCTTACGAGCAGTACTTC.

This chain joins TRBV18 and TRBJ1-5; 7 positions agree with TRBD1. CDR3 size: 15 residues. With 5 bases clipped from V and 7 bases from J, the junction kept 11 bases outside the gene matches. The germline V gene encodes CDR1 KGHSH and CDR2 LQKENI. CDR3 bases: TGTGCCAGCTCATTAACAGGGGAGGCGGGGCAGCCCCAGCATTTT. Residues: CASSLTGEAGQPQHF.

The table lists this clone with a few counts. The J gene is TRBJ2-7, the V gene TRBV14; tentative D call: TRBD2 (6 bases). The CDR3 spans 14 residues. Germline V CDR1 and CDR2: SGHDN, FVKESK. V was shortened by 8 bases and J by 9 bases, with 23 bases between the two germline ends. CDR3 sequence: CASGRGDLEWGQYF. As DNA, the CDR3 is TGTGCCAGCGGCCGCGGGGACCTAGAGTGGGGGCAGTACTTC.

In the case of this clone: Sequence at one end of the junction differs from germline and may be a read error. The rearrangement joins TRBV6-5 to TRBJ1-2; no reliable D call. The CDR3 runs 14 residues. CDR1 is MNHEY and CDR2 is SVGAGI in the germline V gene. CDR3 amino acids: CASSSSRHAYGCTF. Here the CDR3 DNA reads TGTGCCAGCAGTTCCTCGAGGCATGCCTATGGCTGCACCTTC.

J is TRBJ2-7 and V is TRBV5-6; TRBD1 matches at 8 bases. CDR3 length: 14 amino acids. Germline V gives CDR1 SGHDT, CDR2 YYEEEE. V lost 7 bases and J lost 3; bases outside the gene matches: 9. The CDR3 reads CASSMDRAFYEQYF. DNA for the CDR3: TGTGCCAGCTCGATGGACAGGGCTTTCTACGAGCAGTACTTC.

The chain joins TRBV5-1 to TRBJ2-3, with 16 bases that match TRBD2. Looked up from germline, CDR1 is SGHRS and CDR2 is YFSETQ. J gave up 1 base and V 3 bases, and 5 bases lay outside the gene matches. The CDR3 consists of 18 residues. As DNA, the CDR3 is TGCGCCAGCAGCTGGGGACTAGCGGGGGGGAGTCGCACAGATACGCAGTATTTT. Encoded protein: CASSWGLAGGSRTDTQYF.